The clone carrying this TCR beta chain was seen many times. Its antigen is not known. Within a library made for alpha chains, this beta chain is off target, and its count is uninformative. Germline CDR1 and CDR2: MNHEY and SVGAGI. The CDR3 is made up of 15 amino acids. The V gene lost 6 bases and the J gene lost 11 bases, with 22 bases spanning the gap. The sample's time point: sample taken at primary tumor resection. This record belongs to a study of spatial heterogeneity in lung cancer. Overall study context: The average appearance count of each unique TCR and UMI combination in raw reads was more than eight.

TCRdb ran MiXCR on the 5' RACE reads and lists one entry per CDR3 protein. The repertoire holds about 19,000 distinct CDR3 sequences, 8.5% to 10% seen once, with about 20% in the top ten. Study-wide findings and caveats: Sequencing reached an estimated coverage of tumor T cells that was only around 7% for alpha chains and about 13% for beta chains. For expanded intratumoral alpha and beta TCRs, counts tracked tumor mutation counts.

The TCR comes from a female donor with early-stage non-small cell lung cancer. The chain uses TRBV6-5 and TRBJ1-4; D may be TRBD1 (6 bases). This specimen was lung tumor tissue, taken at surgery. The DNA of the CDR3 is TGTGCCAGCAGCCGAGAGTTAGGGGGAATGGAGAAACTGTTTTTT. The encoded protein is CASSRELGGMEKLFF.